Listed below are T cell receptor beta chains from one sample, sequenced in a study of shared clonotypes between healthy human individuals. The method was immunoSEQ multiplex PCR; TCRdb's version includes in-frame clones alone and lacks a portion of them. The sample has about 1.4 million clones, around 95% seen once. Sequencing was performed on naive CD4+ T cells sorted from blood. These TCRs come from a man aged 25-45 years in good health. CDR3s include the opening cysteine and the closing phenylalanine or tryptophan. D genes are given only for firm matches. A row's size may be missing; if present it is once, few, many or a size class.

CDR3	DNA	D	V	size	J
CASSLKGGLAGIYEQFF	TGTGCCAGCAGCTTAAAAGGGGGACTAGCTGGCATTTATGAGCAGTTCTTC	TRBD2	TRBV7-2	-	TRBJ2-1
CASSPNRGSGGELFF	TGTGCCAGCAGCCCCAACAGGGGTTCGGGCGGGGAGCTGTTTTTT	TRBD1	TRBV7-2	-	TRBJ2-2
CASSSPRGEETQYF	TGTGCCAGCAGTTCTCCGCGGGGGGAAGAGACCCAGTACTTC	TRBD2	TRBV28	once	TRBJ2-5
CASSLQAGARAINTIYF	TGTGCCAGCAGCTTACAGGCAGGCGCACGGGCGATAAACACCATATATTTT	-	TRBV7-9	-	TRBJ1-3
CASSFPGGQLAKNIQYF	TGTGCCAGCAGCTTCCCAGGGGGCCAGTTAGCCAAAAACATTCAGTACTTC	TRBD1	TRBV7-2	-	TRBJ2-4
CASSAPGTHKRYF	TGTGCCAGCAGTGCTCCCGGGACCCACAAAAGGTACTTC	-	TRBV6-5	-	TRBJ2-4
CSVVKGFGYGYTF	TGCAGCGTTGTAAAGGGTTTTGGCTATGGCTACACCTTC	-	TRBV29-1	-	TRBJ1-2
CASSPMTGENTEAFF	TGTGCCAGCAGCCCAATGACAGGGGAAAATACTGAAGCTTTCTTT	TRBD1	TRBV5-4	-	TRBJ1-1
CASSLGGRAAGTDTQYF	TGTGCCAGCAGCCTTGGTGGGAGGGCGGCGGGCACAGATACGCAGTATTTT	TRBD2	TRBV5-4	-	TRBJ2-3
CASSLGTLSSGSSYNEQFF	TGCGCCAGCAGCTTGGGTACCCTAAGTAGCGGGAGCTCCTACAATGAGCAGTTCTTC	TRBD2	TRBV5-1	-	TRBJ2-1
CASSQERGVTGELFF	TGTGCCAGCAGCCAAGAAAGGGGAGTCACCGGGGAGCTGTTTTTT	-	TRBV4-2	-	TRBJ2-2